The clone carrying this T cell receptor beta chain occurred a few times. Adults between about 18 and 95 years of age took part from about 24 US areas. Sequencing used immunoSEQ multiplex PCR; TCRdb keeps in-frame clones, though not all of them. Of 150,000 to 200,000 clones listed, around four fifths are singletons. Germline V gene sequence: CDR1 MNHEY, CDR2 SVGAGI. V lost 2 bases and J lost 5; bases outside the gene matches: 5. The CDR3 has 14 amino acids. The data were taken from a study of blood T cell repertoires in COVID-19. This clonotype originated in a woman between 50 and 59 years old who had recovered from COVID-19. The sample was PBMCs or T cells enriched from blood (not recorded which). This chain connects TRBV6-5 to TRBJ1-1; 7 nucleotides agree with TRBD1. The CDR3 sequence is CASSYGRQGTEAFF. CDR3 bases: TGTGCCAGCAGTTACGGGAGACAGGGAACTGAAGCTTTCTTT.